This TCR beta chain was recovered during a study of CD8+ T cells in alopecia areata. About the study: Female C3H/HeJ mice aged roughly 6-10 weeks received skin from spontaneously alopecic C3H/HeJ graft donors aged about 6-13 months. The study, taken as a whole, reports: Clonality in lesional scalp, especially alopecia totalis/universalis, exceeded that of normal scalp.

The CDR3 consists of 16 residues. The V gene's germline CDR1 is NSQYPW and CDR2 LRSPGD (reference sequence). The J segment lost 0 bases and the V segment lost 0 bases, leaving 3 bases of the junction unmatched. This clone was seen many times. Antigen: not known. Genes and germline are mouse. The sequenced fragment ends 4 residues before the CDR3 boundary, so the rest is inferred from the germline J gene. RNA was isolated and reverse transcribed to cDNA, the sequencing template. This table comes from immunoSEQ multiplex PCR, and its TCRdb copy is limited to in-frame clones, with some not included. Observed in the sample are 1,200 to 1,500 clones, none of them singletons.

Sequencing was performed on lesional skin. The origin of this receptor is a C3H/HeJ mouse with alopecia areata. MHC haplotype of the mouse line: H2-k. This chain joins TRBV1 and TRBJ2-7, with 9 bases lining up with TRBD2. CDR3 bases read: TGCACCTGCAGTGCAGACTGGGGGGGAAGCTCCTAT. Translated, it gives CTCSADWGGSSY. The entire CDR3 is CTCSADWGGSSYEQYF.